This T cell receptor (beta chain) was documented in a study of CD8+ T cells in alopecia areata. Study overall: Oral tofacitinib, 5 to 10 mg twice daily, was given in an open-label trial.

Notes on this clone: Its antigen is not known.

Regarding treatment: oral pan-JAK inhibitor, 5-10 mg twice daily. Whole-study findings and limits: Persistence of many expanded lesional clones was seen in scalp and blood during tofacitinib.

Sequencing templates came from extracted RNA that was reverse transcribed into cDNA. Profiled with immunoSEQ multiplex PCR; TCRdb holds only in-frame clones, not every one. The table lists 110,000 or so clones, 55% to 60% of them singletons. Deletions cut 1 base from V and 7 bases from J, with 11 bases between. The CDR3 contains 13 residues. Germline V lookup: CDR1 SGHDN, CDR2 FVKESK. The V and J genes are TRBV14 and TRBJ2-7; possibly TRBD2 for D (5 bases). The TCR sequence derives from a human donor with alopecia areata. The source was CD4+ T cells sorted from blood, collected at week 24, from a patient treated with tofacitinib. The CDR3 coding sequence is TGTGCCAGCAGCCAAGTAACAAGAGGGGAGCAGTACTTC. Translation: CASSQVTRGEQYF.